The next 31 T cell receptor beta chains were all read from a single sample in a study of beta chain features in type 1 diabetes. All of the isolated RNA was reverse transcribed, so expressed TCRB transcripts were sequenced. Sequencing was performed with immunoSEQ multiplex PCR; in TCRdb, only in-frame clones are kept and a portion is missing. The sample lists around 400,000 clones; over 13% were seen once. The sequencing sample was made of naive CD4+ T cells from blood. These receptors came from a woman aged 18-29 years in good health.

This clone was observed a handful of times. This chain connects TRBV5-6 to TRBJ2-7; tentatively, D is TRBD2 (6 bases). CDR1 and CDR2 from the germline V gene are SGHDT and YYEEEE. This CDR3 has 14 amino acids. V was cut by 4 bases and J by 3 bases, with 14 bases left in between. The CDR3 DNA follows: TGTGCCAGCAGCCGGGGGTGGGATCACTACGAGCAGTACTTC. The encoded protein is CASSRGWDHYEQYF.

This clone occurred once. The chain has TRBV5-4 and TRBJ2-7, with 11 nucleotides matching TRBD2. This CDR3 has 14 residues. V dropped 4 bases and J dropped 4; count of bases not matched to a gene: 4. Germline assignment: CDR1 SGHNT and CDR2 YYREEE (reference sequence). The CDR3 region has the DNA TGTGCCAGCAGCCGGACTAGCGGGTTATACGAGCAGTACTTC. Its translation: CASSRTSGLYEQYF.

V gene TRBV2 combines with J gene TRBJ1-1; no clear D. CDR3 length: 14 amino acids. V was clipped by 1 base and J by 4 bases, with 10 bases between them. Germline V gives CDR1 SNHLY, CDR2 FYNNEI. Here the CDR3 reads CASSEGPRRTEAFF. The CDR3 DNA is TGTGCCAGCAGTGAAGGTCCGCGGCGCACTGAAGCTTTCTTT.

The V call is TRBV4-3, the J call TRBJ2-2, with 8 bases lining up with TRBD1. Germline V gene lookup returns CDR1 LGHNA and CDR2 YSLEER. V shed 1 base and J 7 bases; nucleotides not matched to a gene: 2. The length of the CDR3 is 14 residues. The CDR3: CASSQVDRGGELFF. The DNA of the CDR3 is TGCGCCAGCAGCCAAGTAGACAGGGGCGGGGAGCTGTTTTTT.

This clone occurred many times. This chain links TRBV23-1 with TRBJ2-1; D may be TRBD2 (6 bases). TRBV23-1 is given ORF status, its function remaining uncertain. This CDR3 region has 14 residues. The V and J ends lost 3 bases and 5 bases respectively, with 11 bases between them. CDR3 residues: CASSHPGLHNEQFF. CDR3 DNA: TGCGCCAGCAGTCACCCGGGACTGCACAATGAGCAGTTCTTC.

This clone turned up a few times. The CDR3 here is CASNHRTTATQYF. CDR3 nucleotide sequence: TGTGCCAGCAACCATAGGACAACTGCTACGCAGTATTTT. The chain carries TRBV11-2 and TRBJ2-3; a possible D gene is TRBD1 (5 bases). The V gene's germline CDR1 is SGHAT and CDR2 FQNNGV. The CDR3 is 13 amino acids. V lost 7 bases to trimming and J lost 8 bases, with 16 bases between them.

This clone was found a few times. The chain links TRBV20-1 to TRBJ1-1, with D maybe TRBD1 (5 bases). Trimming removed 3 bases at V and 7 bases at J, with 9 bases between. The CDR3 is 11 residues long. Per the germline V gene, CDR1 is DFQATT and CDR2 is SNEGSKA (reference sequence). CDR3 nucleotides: TGCAGTGCTAGCTTGGGGGGTGAAGCTTTCTTT. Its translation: CSASLGGEAFF.

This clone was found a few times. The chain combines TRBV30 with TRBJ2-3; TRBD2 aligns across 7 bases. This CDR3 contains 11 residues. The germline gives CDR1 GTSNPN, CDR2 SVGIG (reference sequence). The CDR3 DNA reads TGTGGGGGGGGGTACACAGATACGCAGTATTTT. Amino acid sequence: CGGGYTDTQYF.

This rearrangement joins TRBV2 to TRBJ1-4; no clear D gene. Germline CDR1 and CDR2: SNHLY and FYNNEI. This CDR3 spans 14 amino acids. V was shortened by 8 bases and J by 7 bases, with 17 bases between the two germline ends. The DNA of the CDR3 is TGTGCCAGCGCTAACGCCGCGTTGCGTGAAAAACTGTTTTTT. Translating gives CASANAALREKLFF.

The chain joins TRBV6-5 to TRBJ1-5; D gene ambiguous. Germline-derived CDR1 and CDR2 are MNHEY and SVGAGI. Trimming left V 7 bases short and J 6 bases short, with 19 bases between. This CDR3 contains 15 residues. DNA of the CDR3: TGTGCCAGCAAAACGGGTTGGGAGCACGGTCAGCCCCAGCATTTT. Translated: CASKTGWEHGQPQHF.

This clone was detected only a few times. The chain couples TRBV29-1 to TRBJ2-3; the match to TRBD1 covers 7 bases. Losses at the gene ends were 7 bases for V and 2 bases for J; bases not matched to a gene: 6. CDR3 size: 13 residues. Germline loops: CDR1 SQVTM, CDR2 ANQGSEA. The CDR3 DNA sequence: TGCAGCGCCCGGGGACAGTACACAGATACGCAGTATTTT. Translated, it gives CSARGQYTDTQYF.

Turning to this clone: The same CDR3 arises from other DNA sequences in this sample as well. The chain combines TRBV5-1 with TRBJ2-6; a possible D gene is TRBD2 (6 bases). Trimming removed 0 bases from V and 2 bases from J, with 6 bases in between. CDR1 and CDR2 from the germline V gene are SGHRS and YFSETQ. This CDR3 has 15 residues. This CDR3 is CASSLGGTGANVLTF. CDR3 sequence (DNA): TGCGCCAGCAGCTTGGGCGGGACTGGGGCCAACGTCCTGACTTTC.

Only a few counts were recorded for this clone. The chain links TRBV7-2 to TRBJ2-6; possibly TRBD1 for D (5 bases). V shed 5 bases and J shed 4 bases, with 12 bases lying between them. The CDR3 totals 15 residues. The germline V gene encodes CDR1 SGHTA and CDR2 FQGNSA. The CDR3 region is CASSLQGPGANVLTF. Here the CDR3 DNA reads TGTGCCAGCAGCCTCCAGGGCCCCGGGGCCAACGTCCTGACTTTC.

CDR3 sequence: CASSMAQNYGYTF. As DNA, the CDR3 is TGTGCCAGTAGTATGGCCCAGAACTATGGCTACACCTTC. This chain connects TRBV19 to TRBJ1-2; D is undetermined. CDR1 is LNHDA, CDR2 SQIVND, per germline (reference sequence). V lost 3 bases, J lost 2 bases, and 7 bases lay in between. The CDR3 has 13 residues.

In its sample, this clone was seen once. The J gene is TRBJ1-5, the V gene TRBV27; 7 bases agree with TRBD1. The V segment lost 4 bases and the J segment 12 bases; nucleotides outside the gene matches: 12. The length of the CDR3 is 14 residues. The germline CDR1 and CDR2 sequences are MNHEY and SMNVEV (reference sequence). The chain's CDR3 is CASSSSGARDSQHF. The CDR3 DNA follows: TGTGCCAGCAGTTCGTCGGGTGCCCGGGACAGCCAGCATTTT.

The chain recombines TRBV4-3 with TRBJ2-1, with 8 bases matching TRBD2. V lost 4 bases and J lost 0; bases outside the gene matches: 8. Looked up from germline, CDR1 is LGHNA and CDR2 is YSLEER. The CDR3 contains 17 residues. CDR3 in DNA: TGCGCCAGCAGCCGCTCCGTAGCGGGGAGCTCCTACAATGAGCAGTTCTTC. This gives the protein CASSRSVAGSSYNEQFF.

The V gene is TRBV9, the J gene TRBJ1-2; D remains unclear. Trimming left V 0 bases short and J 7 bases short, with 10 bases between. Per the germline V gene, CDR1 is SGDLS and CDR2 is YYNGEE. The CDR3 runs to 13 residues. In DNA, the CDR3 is TGTGCCAGCAGCGTAGACGGGTTGGGTGGCTACACCTTC. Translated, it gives CASSVDGLGGYTF.

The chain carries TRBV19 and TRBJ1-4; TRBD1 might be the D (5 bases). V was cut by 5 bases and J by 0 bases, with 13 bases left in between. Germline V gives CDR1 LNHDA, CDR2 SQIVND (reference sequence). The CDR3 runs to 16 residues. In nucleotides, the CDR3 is TGTGCCAGTAGTCGAATAACAGGTGCAACTAATGAAAAACTGTTTTTT. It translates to CASSRITGATNEKLFF.

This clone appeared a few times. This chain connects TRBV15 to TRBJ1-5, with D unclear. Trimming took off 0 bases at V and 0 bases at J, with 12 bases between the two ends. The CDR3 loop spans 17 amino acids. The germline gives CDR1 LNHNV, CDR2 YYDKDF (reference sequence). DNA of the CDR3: TGTGCCACCAGCAGAGATTTGCCGGTCAATAGCAATCAGCCCCAGCATTTT. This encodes CATSRDLPVNSNQPQHF.

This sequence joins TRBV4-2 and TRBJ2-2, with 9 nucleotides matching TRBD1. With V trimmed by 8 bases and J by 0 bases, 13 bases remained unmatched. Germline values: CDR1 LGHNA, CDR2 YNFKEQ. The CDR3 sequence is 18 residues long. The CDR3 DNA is TGTGCCAGCTCATCCGGGACAGGGTTCCCCGCGAACACCGGGGAGCTGTTTTTT. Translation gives CASSSGTGFPANTGELFF.

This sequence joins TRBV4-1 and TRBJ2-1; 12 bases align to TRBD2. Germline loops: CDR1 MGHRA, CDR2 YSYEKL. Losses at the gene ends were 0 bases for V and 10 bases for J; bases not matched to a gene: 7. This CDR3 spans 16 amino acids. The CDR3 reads CASSQDVLAGGGEQFF. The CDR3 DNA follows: TGCGCCAGCAGCCAAGATGTACTAGCGGGAGGTGGGGAGCAGTTCTTC.

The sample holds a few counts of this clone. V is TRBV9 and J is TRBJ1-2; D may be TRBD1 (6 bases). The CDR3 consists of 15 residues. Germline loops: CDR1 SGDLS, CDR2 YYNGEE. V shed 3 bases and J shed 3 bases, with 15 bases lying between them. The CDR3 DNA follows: TGTGCCAGCAGCGCACAGGGAAGCGGCGACTATGGCTACACCTTC. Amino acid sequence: CASSAQGSGDYGYTF.

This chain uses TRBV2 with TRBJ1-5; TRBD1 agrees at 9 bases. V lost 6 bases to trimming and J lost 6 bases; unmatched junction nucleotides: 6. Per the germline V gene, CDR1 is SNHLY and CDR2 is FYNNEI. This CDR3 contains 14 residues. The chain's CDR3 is CASRTQGAIQPQHF. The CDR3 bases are TGTGCCAGCAGGACACAGGGGGCGATTCAGCCCCAGCATTTT.

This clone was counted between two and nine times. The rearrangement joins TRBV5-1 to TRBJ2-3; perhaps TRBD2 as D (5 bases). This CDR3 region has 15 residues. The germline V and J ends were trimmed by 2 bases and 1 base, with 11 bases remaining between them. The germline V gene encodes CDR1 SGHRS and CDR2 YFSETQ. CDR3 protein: CASSFQPAGTDTQYF. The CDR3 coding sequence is TGCGCCAGCAGCTTCCAACCAGCGGGCACAGATACGCAGTATTTT.

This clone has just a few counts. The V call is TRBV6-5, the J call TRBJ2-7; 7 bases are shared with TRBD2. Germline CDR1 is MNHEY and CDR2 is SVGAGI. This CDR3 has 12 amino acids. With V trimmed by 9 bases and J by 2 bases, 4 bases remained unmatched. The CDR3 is CASRTRTYEQYF. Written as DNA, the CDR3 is TGTGCCAGTCGGACTAGAACCTACGAGCAGTACTTC.

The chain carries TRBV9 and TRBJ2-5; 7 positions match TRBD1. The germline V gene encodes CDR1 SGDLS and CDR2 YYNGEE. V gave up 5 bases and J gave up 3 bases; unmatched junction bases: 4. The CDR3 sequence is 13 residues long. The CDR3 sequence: CASSRTGKETQYF. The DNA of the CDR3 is TGTGCCAGCAGTCGGACAGGAAAAGAGACCCAGTACTTC.

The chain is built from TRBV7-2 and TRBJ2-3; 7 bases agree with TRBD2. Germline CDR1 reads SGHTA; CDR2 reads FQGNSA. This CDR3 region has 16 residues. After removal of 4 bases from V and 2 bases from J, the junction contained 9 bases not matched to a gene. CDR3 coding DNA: TGTGCCAGCAGCTCGATAGCGGGTCCTTCCACAGATACGCAGTATTTT. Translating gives CASSSIAGPSTDTQYF.

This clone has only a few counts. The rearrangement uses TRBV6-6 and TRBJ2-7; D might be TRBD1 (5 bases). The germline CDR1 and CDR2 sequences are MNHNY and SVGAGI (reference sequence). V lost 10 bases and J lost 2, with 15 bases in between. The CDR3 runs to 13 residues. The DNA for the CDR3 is TGTGCCATCGCCGACAGTGACGCCTACGAGCAGTACTTC. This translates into CAIADSDAYEQYF.

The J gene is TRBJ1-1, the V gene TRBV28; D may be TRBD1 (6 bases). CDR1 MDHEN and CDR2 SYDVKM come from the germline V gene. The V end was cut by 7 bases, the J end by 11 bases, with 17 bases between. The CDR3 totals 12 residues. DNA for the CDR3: TGTGCCAGCACTTGGCAAGGGACAAATGCTTTCTTT. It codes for CASTWQGTNAFF.

The CDR3 DNA reads TGTGCCCGAGGACTGGGAGGGGATACGCAGTATTTT. Translated, it gives CARGLGGDTQYF. The chain employs TRBV30 and TRBJ2-3; the match to TRBD2 covers 7 bases. The CDR3 is 12 residues long. In germline, CDR1 is GTSNPN, CDR2 SVGIG (reference sequence). V dropped 8 bases and J dropped 6; count of bases not matched to a gene: 8.

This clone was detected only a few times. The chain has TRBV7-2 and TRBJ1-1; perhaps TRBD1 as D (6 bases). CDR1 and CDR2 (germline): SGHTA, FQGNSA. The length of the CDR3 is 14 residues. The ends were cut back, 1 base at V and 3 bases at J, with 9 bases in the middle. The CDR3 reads CASSLDEGDTEAFF. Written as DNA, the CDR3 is TGTGCCAGCAGCTTAGATGAGGGGGACACTGAAGCTTTCTTT. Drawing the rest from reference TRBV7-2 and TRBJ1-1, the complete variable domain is GAGVSQSPSNKVTEKGKDVELRCDPISGHTALYWYRQSLGQGLEFLIYFQGNSAPDKSGLPSDRFSAERTGGSVSTLTIQRTQQEDSAVYLCASSLDEGDTEAFFGQGTRLTVV.